The subject of this entry is one T cell receptor beta chain. The antigen remains undetermined. Sequencing was performed with immunoSEQ multiplex PCR; in TCRdb, only in-frame clones are kept and a portion is missing. The table includes 550,000 to 850,000 clones, around 72% detected once. Germline V gene sequence: CDR1 MNHNY, CDR2 SVGAGI (reference sequence). This CDR3 contains 14 residues. V shed 2 bases and J shed 0 bases, with 7 bases lying between them. This record comes from a study of shared clonotypes between healthy human individuals. In the CD4+ fraction, cells were divided into CD45RA+ naive and CD45RA-negative memory subsets. Study-level findings and limits: As a rule, naive subsets had a larger estimated richness than memory subsets.

The sequencing input was memory CD4+ T cells sorted from blood. Subset defined: CD45RA-negative fraction. This chain links TRBV6-6 with TRBJ1-2; weak D call: TRBD1 (5 bases). This TCR came from a woman aged 30 to 39 in good health. The DNA of the CDR3 is TGTGCCAGCAGTTACGACAGAGCTAACTATGGCTACACCTTC. As protein: CASSYDRANYGYTF.